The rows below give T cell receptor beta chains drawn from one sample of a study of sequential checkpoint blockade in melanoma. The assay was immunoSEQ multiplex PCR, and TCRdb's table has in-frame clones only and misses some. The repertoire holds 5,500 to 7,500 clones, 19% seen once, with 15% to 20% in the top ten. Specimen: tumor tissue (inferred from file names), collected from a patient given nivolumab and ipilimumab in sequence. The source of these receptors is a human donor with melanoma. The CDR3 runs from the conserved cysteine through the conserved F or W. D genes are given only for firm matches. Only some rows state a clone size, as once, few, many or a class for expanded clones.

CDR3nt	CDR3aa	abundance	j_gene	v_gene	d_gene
TGCGCCAGCAGTAGTCAGGGACAGGAAGAGACCCAGTACTTC	CASSSQGQEETQYF	few	TRBJ2-5	TRBV5-1	TRBD1
TGTGCCAGCAGTGTTACGGACAGGGTATACGAGCAGTACTTC	CASSVTDRVYEQYF	many	TRBJ2-7	TRBV6-8	TRBD1
TGTGCCAGCAGCCCCGGAGCTAGCGGGGGGGGAGAGACCCAGTACTTC	CASSPGASGGGETQYF	many	TRBJ2-5	TRBV11-3	TRBD2
TGTGCCACCAGCAGAGATAGAGCCCAAACGGGCGGCTACACCTTC	CATSRDRAQTGGYTF	-	TRBJ1-2	TRBV15	-
TGTGCCAGTAGTATTACGGTCCGAGAGACCCAGTACTTC	CASSITVRETQYF	-	TRBJ2-5	TRBV19	-
TGTGCCAGCAGCCAAAACCGGGACCCCTCCTACGAGCAGTACTTC	CASSQNRDPSYEQYF	-	TRBJ2-7	TRBV16	-
TGTGCCAGCAGCGTAGCGGGTAGCAACAATGAGCAGTTCTTC	CASSVAGSNNEQFF	many	TRBJ2-1	TRBV9	-
TGCGCCAGCGAACTCCCGGATAGGACAGATACGCAGTATTTT	CASELPDRTDTQYF	-	TRBJ2-3	TRBV5-1	-
TGTGCCAGCAGCTTAGGGAGAAATGAAAAACTGTTTTTT	CASSLGRNEKLFF	-	TRBJ1-4	TRBV7-2	-
TGTGCCAGCAGCCCACAGGGGGGCGAGGGCACTGAAGCTTTCTTT	CASSPQGGEGTEAFF	few	TRBJ1-1	TRBV11-3	TRBD1
TGTGCCAGCAGATCGGAAGGCTCGGAGACCCAGTACTTC	CASRSEGSETQYF	-	TRBJ2-5	TRBV2	-
TGTGCCAGCAGCTCGACGGGACAGGGGACCGTGCAGTACTTC	CASSSTGQGTVQYF	many	TRBJ2-7	TRBV11-3	TRBD1
TGTGCCAGCAGCTTAGGGGTGGGGGACTATGGCTACACCTTC	CASSLGVGDYGYTF	many	TRBJ1-2	TRBV11-3	-
TGCGCCAGCAGCTCGGAAGGGCACGGGGAGAATTCACCCCTCCACTTT	CASSSEGHGENSPLHF	-	TRBJ1-6	TRBV5-1	-
TGCGCCAGCAGCCAAGTGATAGCGGTCGCGGGGACCTACGAGCAGTACTTC	CASSQVIAVAGTYEQYF	few	TRBJ2-7	TRBV1	-
TGTGCCAGTAGCCGACTAGCGGGGAACACAGATACGCAGTATTTT	CASSRLAGNTDTQYF	once	TRBJ2-3	TRBV19	TRBD2
TGTGCCAGTAGTATAACAGGGGGAGGAACTGAAGCTTTCTTT	CASSITGGGTEAFF	-	TRBJ1-1	TRBV19	TRBD1
TGCGCCAGCAGCCCGGATCGGGGGCGAGATACGCAGTATTTT	CASSPDRGRDTQYF	few	TRBJ2-3	TRBV5-1	-
TGTGCCAGCAGCGACCGGGACAGGGAAGTTGACGGGGCCAACGTCCTGACTTTC	CASSDRDREVDGANVLTF	many	TRBJ2-6	TRBV11-3	TRBD1
TGTGCCAGCAGCCAAGTTTATCGGGTCCGGGGGCCGGTGAACACCGGGGAGCTGTTTTTT	CASSQVYRVRGPVNTGELFF	-	TRBJ2-2	TRBV11-3	-
TGCGCCAGCAGCGTTCGGGACAGTTCAGGGGGCTACACCTTC	CASSVRDSSGGYTF	-	TRBJ1-2	TRBV5-1	TRBD1
TGTGCCAGCAGCCCTTCTTCGCGGGGCAATGAGCAGTTCTTC	CASSPSSRGNEQFF	-	TRBJ2-1	TRBV9	-